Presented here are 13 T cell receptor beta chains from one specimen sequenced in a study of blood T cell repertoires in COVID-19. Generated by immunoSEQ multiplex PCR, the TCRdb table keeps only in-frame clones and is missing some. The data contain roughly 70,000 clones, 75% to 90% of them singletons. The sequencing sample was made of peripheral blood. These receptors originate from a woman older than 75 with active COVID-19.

CDR3 region: CASSLGLITDTQYF. The CDR3 coding sequence is TGTGCCAGCAGCTTGGGACTTATCACAGATACGCAGTATTTT. The chain is built from TRBV11-2 and TRBJ2-3; tentatively, D is TRBD2 (6 bases). V lost 3 bases and J lost 2, with 9 bases in between. The CDR3 runs to 14 residues. The germline gives CDR1 SGHAT, CDR2 FQNNGV.

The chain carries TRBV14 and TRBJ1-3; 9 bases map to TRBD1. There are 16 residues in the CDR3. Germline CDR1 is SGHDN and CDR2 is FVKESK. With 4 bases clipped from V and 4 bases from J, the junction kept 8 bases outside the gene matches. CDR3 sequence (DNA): TGTGCCAGCAGCCGCACTACCACAGGGGGCGGAAACACCATATATTTT. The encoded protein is CASSRTTTGGGNTIYF.

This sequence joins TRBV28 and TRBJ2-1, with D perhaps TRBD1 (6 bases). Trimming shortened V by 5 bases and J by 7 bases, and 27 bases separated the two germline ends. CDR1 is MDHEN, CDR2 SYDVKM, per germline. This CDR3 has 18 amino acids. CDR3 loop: CASSLLPPGQTHGNEQFF. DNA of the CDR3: TGTGCCAGCAGTCTATTGCCGCCAGGACAGACTCATGGGAATGAGCAGTTCTTC.

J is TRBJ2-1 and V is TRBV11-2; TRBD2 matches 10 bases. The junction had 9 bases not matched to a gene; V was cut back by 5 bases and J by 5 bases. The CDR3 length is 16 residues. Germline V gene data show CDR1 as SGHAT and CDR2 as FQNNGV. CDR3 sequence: CASSLRSGRSHNEQFF. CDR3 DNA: TGTGCCAGCAGCCTCCGTAGCGGGAGGTCCCACAATGAGCAGTTCTTC.

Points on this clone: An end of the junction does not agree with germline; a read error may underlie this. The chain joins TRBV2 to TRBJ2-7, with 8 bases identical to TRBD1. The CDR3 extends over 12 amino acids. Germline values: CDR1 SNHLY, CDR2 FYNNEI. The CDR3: CALRTGSSEQYF. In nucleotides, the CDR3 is TGTGCCCTGAGGACAGGGTCCTCCGAGCAGTACTTC. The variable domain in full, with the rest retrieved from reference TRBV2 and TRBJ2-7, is EPEVTQTPSHQVTQMGQEVILRCVPISNHLYFYWYRQILGQKVEFLVSFYNNEISEKSEIFDDQFSVERPDGSNFTLKIRSTKLEDSAMYFCALRTGSSEQYFGPGTRLTVT.

As DNA, the CDR3 is TGTGCCAGCAGCCACTCAGGGGGTCAGCCCCAGCATTTT. Amino acid sequence: CASSHSGGQPQHF. The V call is TRBV2, the J call TRBJ1-5, with 7 bases that match TRBD1. Germline V gives CDR1 SNHLY, CDR2 FYNNEI. Unmatched junction bases numbered 5, after V lost 6 bases and J lost 6 bases. The CDR3 sequence is 13 residues long.

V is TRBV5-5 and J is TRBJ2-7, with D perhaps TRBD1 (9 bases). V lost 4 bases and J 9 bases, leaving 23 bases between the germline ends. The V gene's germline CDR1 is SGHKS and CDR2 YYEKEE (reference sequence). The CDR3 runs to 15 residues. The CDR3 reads CASSADRGLVVMQYF. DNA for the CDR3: TGTGCCAGCAGCGCGGACAGGGGACTAGTAGTGATGCAGTACTTC.

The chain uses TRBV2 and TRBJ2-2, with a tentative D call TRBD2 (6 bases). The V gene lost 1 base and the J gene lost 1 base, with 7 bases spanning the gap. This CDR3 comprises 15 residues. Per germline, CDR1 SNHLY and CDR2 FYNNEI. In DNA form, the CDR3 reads TGTGCCAGCAGTGAAGTGGGACTGAACACCGGGGAGCTGTTTTTT. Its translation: CASSEVGLNTGELFF.

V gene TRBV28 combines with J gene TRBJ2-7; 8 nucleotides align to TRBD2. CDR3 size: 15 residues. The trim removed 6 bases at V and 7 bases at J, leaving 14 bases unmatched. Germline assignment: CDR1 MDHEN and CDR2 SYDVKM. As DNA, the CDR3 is TGTGCCAGCAGGAAGGCCATAGCGGGGCTAGGTGAGCAGTACTTC. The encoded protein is CASRKAIAGLGEQYF. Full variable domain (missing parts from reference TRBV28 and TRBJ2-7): DVKVTQSSRYLVKRTGEKVFLECVQDMDHENMFWYRQDPGLGLRLIYFSYDVKMKEKGDIPEGYSVSREKKERFSLILESASTNQTSMYLCASRKAIAGLGEQYFGPGTRLTVT.

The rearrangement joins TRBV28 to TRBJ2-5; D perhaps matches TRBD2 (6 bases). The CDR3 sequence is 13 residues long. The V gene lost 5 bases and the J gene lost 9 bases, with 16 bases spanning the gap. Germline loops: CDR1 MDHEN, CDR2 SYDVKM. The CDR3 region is CASSEPAGPPQYF. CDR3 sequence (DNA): TGTGCCAGCAGTGAACCAGCGGGCCCCCCCCAGTACTTC. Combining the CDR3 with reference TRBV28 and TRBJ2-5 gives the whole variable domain DVKVTQSSRYLVKRTGEKVFLECVQDMDHENMFWYRQDPGLGLRLIYFSYDVKMKEKGDIPEGYSVSREKKERFSLILESASTNQTSMYLCASSEPAGPPQYFGPGTRLLVL.

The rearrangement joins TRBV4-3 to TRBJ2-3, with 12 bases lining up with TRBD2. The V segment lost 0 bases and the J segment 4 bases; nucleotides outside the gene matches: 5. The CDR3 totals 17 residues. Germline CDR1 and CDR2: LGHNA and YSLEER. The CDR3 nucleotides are TGCGCCAGCAGCCAAGACCTAGCGGGAGGGGGGTCAGATACGCAGTATTTT. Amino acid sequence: CASSQDLAGGGSDTQYF.

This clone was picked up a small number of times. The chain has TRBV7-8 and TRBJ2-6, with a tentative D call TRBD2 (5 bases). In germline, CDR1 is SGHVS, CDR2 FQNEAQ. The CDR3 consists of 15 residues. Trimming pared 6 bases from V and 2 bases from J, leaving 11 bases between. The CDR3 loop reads CASRRLGTGANVLTF. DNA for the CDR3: TGTGCCAGCAGACGGCTCGGGACTGGGGCCAACGTCCTGACTTTC.

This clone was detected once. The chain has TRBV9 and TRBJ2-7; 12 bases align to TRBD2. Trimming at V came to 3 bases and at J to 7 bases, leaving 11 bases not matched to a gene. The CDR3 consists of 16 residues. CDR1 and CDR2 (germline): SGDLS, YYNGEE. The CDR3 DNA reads TGTGCCAGCAGCGCCGGGCCTAGCGGGAGGGCGGGAGAGCAGTACTTC. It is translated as CASSAGPSGRAGEQYF.